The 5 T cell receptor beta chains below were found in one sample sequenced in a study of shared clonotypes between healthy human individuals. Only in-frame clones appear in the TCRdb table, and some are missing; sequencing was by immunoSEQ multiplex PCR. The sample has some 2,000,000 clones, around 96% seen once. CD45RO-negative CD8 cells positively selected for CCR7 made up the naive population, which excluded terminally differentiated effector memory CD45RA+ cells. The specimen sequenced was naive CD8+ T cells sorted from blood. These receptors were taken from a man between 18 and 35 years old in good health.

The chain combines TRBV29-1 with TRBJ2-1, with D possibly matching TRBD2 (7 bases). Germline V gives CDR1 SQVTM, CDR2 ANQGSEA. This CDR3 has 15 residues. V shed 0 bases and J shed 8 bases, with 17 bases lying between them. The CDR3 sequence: CSVEDPGGIGDEQFF. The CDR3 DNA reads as TGCAGCGTTGAAGATCCGGGGGGCATTGGGGATGAGCAGTTCTTC.

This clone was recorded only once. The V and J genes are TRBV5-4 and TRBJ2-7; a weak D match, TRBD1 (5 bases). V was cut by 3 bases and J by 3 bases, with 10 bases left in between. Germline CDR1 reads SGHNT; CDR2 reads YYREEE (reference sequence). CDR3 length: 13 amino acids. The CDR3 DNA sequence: TGTGCCAGCAGCTCGGACATACACTACGAGCAGTACTTC. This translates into CASSSDIHYEQYF.

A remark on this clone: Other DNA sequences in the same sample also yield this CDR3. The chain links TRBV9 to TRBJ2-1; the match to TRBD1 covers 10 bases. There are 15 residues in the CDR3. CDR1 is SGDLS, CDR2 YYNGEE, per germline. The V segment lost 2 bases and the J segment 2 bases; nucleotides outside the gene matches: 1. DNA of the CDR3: TGTGCCAGCAGCGTCGACAGGGGGCCCTACAATGAGCAGTTCTTC. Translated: CASSVDRGPYNEQFF.

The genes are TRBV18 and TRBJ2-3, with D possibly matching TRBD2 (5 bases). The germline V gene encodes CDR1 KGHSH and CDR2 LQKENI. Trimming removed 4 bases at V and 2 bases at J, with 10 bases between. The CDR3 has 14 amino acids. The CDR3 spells CASSQSGVTDTQYF. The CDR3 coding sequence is TGTGCCAGCTCACAGTCCGGGGTCACAGATACGCAGTATTTT.

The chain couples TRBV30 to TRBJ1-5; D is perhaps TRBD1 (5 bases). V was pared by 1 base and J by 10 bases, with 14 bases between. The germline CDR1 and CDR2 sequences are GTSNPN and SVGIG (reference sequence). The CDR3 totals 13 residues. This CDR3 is CAWSAGTAIPQHF. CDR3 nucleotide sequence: TGTGCCTGGAGTGCCGGGACGGCTATTCCCCAGCATTTT.